The 21 T cell receptor beta chains presented below share a single source sample, sequenced in a study of T cell responses to AZD1222 COVID-19 vaccine. Here immunoSEQ multiplex PCR was the method, and the copy in TCRdb shows in-frame clones only, minus some. The data show roughly 120,000 clones, with roughly 84% seen just once and about 6% held by the top ten. The sample in question was peripheral blood, obtained on day 0 of AZD1222 vaccination. These receptors came from an adult in good health.

The V call is TRBV11-2, the J call TRBJ2-2; D is uncertain. V was clipped by 1 base and J by 1 base, with 4 bases between them. The CDR3 covers 14 residues. Germline V CDR1 and CDR2: SGHAT, FQNNGV. CDR3 protein: CASSLARNTGELFF. The CDR3, as DNA: TGTGCCAGCAGCTTAGCCAGGAACACCGGGGAGCTGTTTTTT. Full variable domain (outside the CDR3, taken from reference TRBV11-2 and TRBJ2-2): EAGVAQSPRYKIIEKRQSVAFWCNPISGHATLYWYQQILGQGPKLLIQFQNNGVVDDSQLPKDRFSAERLKGVDSTLKIQPAKLEDSAVYLCASSLARNTGELFFGEGSRLTVL.

The chain links TRBV4-3 to TRBJ1-5; possible D gene TRBD1, 5 bases. The V gene lost 4 bases and the J gene lost 7 bases, with 17 bases spanning the gap. Germline V lookup: CDR1 LGHNA, CDR2 YSLEER. CDR3 length: 15 residues. This CDR3 is CASSPRGGAGQPQHF. The CDR3 nucleotides are TGCGCCAGCAGCCCGCGTGGGGGTGCGGGGCAGCCCCAGCATTTT.

The genes are TRBV28 and TRBJ1-2; D is ambiguous. Germline CDR1 is MDHEN and CDR2 is SYDVKM. This CDR3 has 13 residues. The V and J ends lost 3 bases and 5 bases respectively, with 10 bases between them. CDR3 protein: CASSLVRSYGYTF. DNA of the CDR3: TGTGCCAGCAGTTTGGTAAGGAGTTATGGCTACACCTTC.

The V gene is TRBV27, the J gene TRBJ1-5; possible D gene TRBD1, 5 bases. This CDR3 spans 14 amino acids. Germline-derived CDR1 and CDR2 are MNHEY and SMNVEV (reference sequence). Deletions cut 3 bases from V and 5 bases from J, with 11 bases between. The CDR3 DNA follows: TGTGCCAGCAGTTTTTGGGGCAGTCATCAGCCCCAGCATTTT. As protein: CASSFWGSHQPQHF.

This chain connects TRBV19 to TRBJ2-3; 9 nucleotides align to TRBD2. CDR1 and CDR2 from the germline V gene are LNHDA and SQIVND (reference sequence). V gave up 9 bases and J gave up 3 bases; unmatched junction bases: 7. The CDR3 has 14 amino acids. As DNA, the CDR3 is TGTGCCAGCAGGGGACTAGCAGGAACAGATACGCAGTATTTT. It encodes CASRGLAGTDTQYF.

This clone came up once. The chain links TRBV11-3 to TRBJ2-2; D is perhaps TRBD2 (5 bases). There are 15 residues in the CDR3. V was trimmed by 1 base and J by 1 base, leaving 7 bases between them. Germline-derived CDR1 and CDR2 are SGHNT and YENEEA. For the CDR3, the DNA is TGTGCCAGCAGCTTAGGAGGGCAGAACACCGGGGAGCTGTTTTTT. It encodes CASSLGGQNTGELFF.

V is TRBV5-4 and J is TRBJ2-3, with TRBD2 matching 10 bases. This CDR3 spans 14 amino acids. J was trimmed by 3 bases and V by 8 bases; bases with no gene match: 6. CDR1 is SGHNT, CDR2 YYREEE, per germline (reference sequence). CDR3 loop: CASRAGGRTDTQYF. The CDR3 DNA reads TGTGCCAGTAGAGCGGGGGGGCGGACAGATACGCAGTATTTT.

V is TRBV24-1 and J is TRBJ1-2; D is possibly TRBD1 (6 bases). The CDR3 covers 14 residues. Germline values: CDR1 KGHDR, CDR2 SFDVKD. Trimming took 7 bases from V and 0 from J, leaving 11 bases between them. CDR3: CATRTGPPNYGYTF. The CDR3 DNA follows: TGTGCCACCAGGACAGGCCCTCCTAACTATGGCTACACCTTC.

This clone is a singleton in its sample. The chain has TRBV6-1 and TRBJ1-5, with D tentatively TRBD1 (5 bases). Germline V gene data show CDR1 as MNHNS and CDR2 as SASEGT. This CDR3 comprises 15 residues. Trimming removed 0 bases at V and 5 bases at J, with 11 bases between. The CDR3 sequence is CASSEAKGSDQPQHF. DNA of the CDR3: TGTGCCAGCAGTGAAGCGAAGGGGTCGGATCAGCCCCAGCATTTT.

V gene TRBV27 combines with J gene TRBJ2-5; D is undetermined. Between the trimmed V and J ends, which lost 3 bases and 2 bases, there was a span of 10 bases. The CDR3 contains 14 residues. Germline V lookup: CDR1 MNHEY, CDR2 SMNVEV (reference sequence). The CDR3 spells CASSFTDTQETQYF. CDR3 sequence (DNA): TGTGCCAGCAGTTTCACAGACACTCAAGAGACCCAGTACTTC.

This clone was seen a single time. The chain recombines TRBV6-5 with TRBJ1-1; 8 bases are a match to TRBD1. The CDR3 is 14 amino acids. The V gene end was trimmed by 4 bases and the J gene end by 4 bases; junction bases not matched to a gene: 5. Germline CDR1 MNHEY, CDR2 SVGAGI. The CDR3 loop is CASSSMTGVTEAFF. CDR3 nucleotides: TGTGCCAGCAGTTCCATGACAGGGGTCACTGAAGCTTTCTTT.

Written as DNA, the CDR3 is TGTGCCAGCAGCTCCCGGGCGAGAGATACGCAGTATTTT. The encoded protein is CASSSRARDTQYF. V is TRBV11-1 and J is TRBJ2-3, with D unresolved. The CDR3 extends over 13 amino acids. Deletions cut 4 bases from V and 5 bases from J, with 10 bases between. Per germline, CDR1 SGHAT and CDR2 FQDESV (reference sequence).

The sample holds a few counts of this clone. The V call is TRBV11-2, the J call TRBJ1-1; D is possibly TRBD1 (5 bases). This CDR3 is 15 amino acids long. V shed 5 bases and J shed 1 base, with 14 bases lying between them. The germline V gene has CDR1 SGHAT and CDR2 FQNNGV. The CDR3 here is CASSPGGVGNTEAFF. DNA for the CDR3: TGTGCCAGCAGCCCGGGGGGGGTTGGGAACACTGAAGCTTTCTTT.

V gene TRBV15 combines with J gene TRBJ1-1; D not resolved. The CDR3 length is 14 residues. Germline CDR1 LNHNV, CDR2 YYDKDF (reference sequence). V lost 6 bases and J lost 1, with 12 bases in between. CDR3 DNA sequence: TGTGCCACCAGGCCCGATCGCGGGAACACTGAAGCTTTCTTT. Translated, it gives CATRPDRGNTEAFF.

The rearrangement joins TRBV18 to TRBJ2-1, with D possibly matching TRBD1 (5 bases). Germline CDR1 and CDR2: KGHSH and LQKENI. The CDR3 contains 14 residues. V gave up 3 bases and J gave up 7 bases, with 13 bases separating them. The CDR3 spells CASSPDMSGNEQFF. In DNA form, the CDR3 reads TGTGCCAGCTCACCGGACATGTCTGGGAATGAGCAGTTCTTC.

This sequence joins TRBV7-9 and TRBJ1-2; TRBD1 is a possible D gene (6 bases). The V gene lost 5 bases and the J gene lost 5 bases, with 18 bases spanning the gap. The CDR3 sequence is 15 residues long. Germline CDR1 and CDR2: SEHNR and FQNEAQ (reference sequence). CDR3 protein: CASSPQGGSDYGYTF. As DNA, the CDR3 is TGTGCCAGCAGCCCACAAGGGGGTTCCGATTATGGCTACACCTTC.

This clone was found once. The chain links TRBV28 to TRBJ2-6; D might be TRBD2 (7 bases). The CDR3 has 17 residues. Deletions cut 5 bases from V and 0 bases from J, with 14 bases between. Looked up from germline, CDR1 is MDHEN and CDR2 is SYDVKM. The CDR3 sequence: CASSRGGSPSGANVLTF. The CDR3 DNA is TGTGCCAGCAGTCGCGGGGGCTCCCCCTCTGGGGCCAACGTCCTGACTTTC.

DNA for the CDR3: TGTGCCAGCAGCCAAGAGCCCCAGCGGGGCTACACCTTC. Translating it yields CASSQEPQRGYTF. The chain has TRBV4-2 and TRBJ1-2; D remains ambiguous. The V end lost 0 bases, the J end lost 8 bases, and 10 bases lay between the germline ends. This CDR3 has 13 residues. Germline assignment: CDR1 LGHNA and CDR2 YNFKEQ.

This chain connects TRBV3-1 (or the pseudogene TRBV3-2) to TRBJ2-7, with TRBD2 matching over 9 bases. CDR3 length: 15 residues. V shed 1 base, J shed 2 bases, and the junction held 3 bases outside the gene matches. Germline-derived CDR1 and CDR2 are LGHDT and YNNKEL (reference sequence). CDR3 in DNA: TGTGCCAGCAGCCAAGGGACTAGCGTAACCTACGAGCAGTACTTC. Amino acids: CASSQGTSVTYEQYF.

The chain combines TRBV28 with TRBJ2-7; 7 positions agree with TRBD2. This CDR3 has 14 residues. After removal of 10 bases from V and 6 bases from J, the junction contained 15 bases not matched to a gene. Germline V gene lookup returns CDR1 MDHEN and CDR2 SYDVKM. The CDR3 DNA sequence: TGTGCCATCCATAGGAGCGGGGCCTATAGCGAGCAGTACTTC. Translated: CAIHRSGAYSEQYF.

This clone was counted between two and nine times. The CDR3 DNA follows: TGTGCCAGCAGCGGGCCAAATCAGCCCCAGCATTTT. As protein: CASSGPNQPQHF. The rearrangement links TRBV6-5 to TRBJ1-5; D remains ambiguous. CDR3 size: 12 residues. V was pared by 6 bases and J by 4 bases, with 7 bases between. Per the germline V gene, CDR1 is MNHEY and CDR2 is SVGAGI.